The 23 T cell receptor beta chains below were found in one sample sequenced in a study of T cells in Graves' hyperthyroidism and ophthalmopathy. Researchers took RNA transcripts and amplified the TCR beta CDR3 regions from them. The HTBI set primed first-round TCR CDR3 RT-PCR. TCRdb re-analysed the multiplex PCR reads in MiXCR, keeping a single row per CDR3 protein. In the table there are 620,000 or so distinct CDR3 sequences, more than 12% of which are singletons. Material: blood. These receptors all stem from a woman aged 45-60 years with Graves' ophthalmopathy.

This clonotype was observed many times. The CDR3 nucleotides read TGTGCCAGCAGCTTAGAGGGGCGGGGGGACACTGAAGCTTTCTTT. Translated: CASSLEGRGDTEAFF. J is TRBJ1-1 and V is TRBV11-2; tentative D call: TRBD1 (5 bases). Trimming left V 0 bases short and J 3 bases short, with 11 bases between. The CDR3 runs to 15 residues. Germline CDR1 SGHAT, CDR2 FQNNGV.

The chain carries TRBV12-3 or TRBV12-4 and TRBJ2-1, with 10 bases lining up with TRBD2. Trimming took 0 bases from V and 4 from J; bases not matched to a gene: 3. CDR3 length: 16 residues. CDR3 loop: CASSLALSGRYNEQFF. The CDR3 nucleotides are TGTGCCAGCAGTTTAGCGCTTAGCGGGAGGTACAATGAGCAGTTCTTC.

This clonotype came up many times. In nucleotides, the CDR3 is TGTGCCAGCGGCGGGGGCTATGGCTACACCTTC. Translation: CASGGGYGYTF. The chain couples TRBV11-2 to TRBJ1-2, with a tentative D call TRBD1 (5 bases). The germline V gene encodes CDR1 SGHAT and CDR2 FQNNGV. There are 11 residues in the CDR3. Trimming stripped 8 bases from V and 4 bases from J, with 8 bases between. The variable domain in full, with the rest retrieved from reference TRBV11-2 and TRBJ1-2, is EAGVAQSPRYKIIEKRQSVAFWCNPISGHATLYWYQQILGQGPKLLIQFQNNGVVDDSQLPKDRFSAERLKGVDSTLKIQPAKLEDSAVYLCASGGGYGYTFGSGTRLTVV.

This clonotype was detected ten times or more. The rearrangement links TRBV30 to TRBJ1-2, with 7 bases aligning to TRBD1. Trimming at V came to 3 bases and at J to 4 bases, leaving 17 bases not matched to a gene. The germline CDR1 and CDR2 sequences are GTSNPN and SVGIG (reference sequence). This CDR3 has 17 amino acids. The chain's CDR3 is CAWRKGAASKISYGYTF. The CDR3 coding sequence is TGTGCCTGGAGAAAGGGGGCAGCCTCGAAAATATCCTATGGCTACACCTTC.

This rearrangement joins TRBV19 to TRBJ2-1; maybe TRBD2 (5 bases). This CDR3 has 15 residues. Germline CDR1 reads LNHDA; CDR2 reads SQIVND (reference sequence). V lost 3 bases, J lost 7 bases, and 16 bases lay in between. In DNA form, the CDR3 reads TGTGCCAGTAGTATTCTCGTGGGAGTCGGGAATGAGCAGTTCTTC. Translating gives CASSILVGVGNEQFF.

This clonotype has ten or more counts. V is TRBV9 and J is TRBJ2-7; D uncertain. Between the trimmed V and J ends, which lost 0 bases and 1 base, there was a span of 11 bases. The V gene's germline CDR1 is SGDLS and CDR2 YYNGEE. The CDR3 length is 15 residues. This CDR3 is CASSVGISSSYEQYF. The DNA of the CDR3 is TGTGCCAGCAGCGTAGGTATCAGCTCGTCCTACGAGCAGTACTTC.

This clonotype occurred many times. V is TRBV11-3 and J is TRBJ1-1; 7 bases agree with TRBD1. The J segment lost 0 bases and the V segment lost 5 bases, leaving 12 bases of the junction unmatched. The CDR3 is 17 residues long. The germline CDR1 and CDR2 sequences are SGHNT and YENEEA. This CDR3 reads CASSNPPTGHMNTEAFF. The CDR3 bases are TGTGCCAGCAGCAACCCACCGACAGGGCACATGAACACTGAAGCTTTCTTT.

There are a few counts of this clonotype. CDR3 region: CASSVSGSGNQPQHF. Written as DNA, the CDR3 is TGTGCCAGCAGCGTATCGGGGTCCGGCAATCAGCCCCAGCATTTT. The V and J genes are TRBV9 and TRBJ1-5; D remains unclear. The CDR3 spans 15 residues. Trimming took off 1 base at V and 2 bases at J, with 10 bases between the two ends. Per germline, CDR1 SGDLS and CDR2 YYNGEE.

The CDR3 coding sequence is TGCAGCGTTGAGACATCGTCTGGAAACACCATATATTTT. It specifies CSVETSSGNTIYF. The chain carries TRBV29-1 and TRBJ1-3; D not resolved. Trimming cost V 3 bases and J 1 base, with 7 bases left between them. The CDR3 totals 13 residues. Germline V CDR1 and CDR2: SQVTM, ANQGSEA.

This clonotype occurred many times. The J gene is TRBJ2-4, the V gene TRBV28; D is ambiguous. Germline lookup yields CDR1 MDHEN and CDR2 SYDVKM. V was clipped by 2 bases and J by 8 bases, with 7 bases between them. The CDR3 is 12 amino acids. The DNA of the CDR3 is TGTGCCAGCAGTTTACGTGGTGACATTCAGTACTTC. This encodes CASSLRGDIQYF.

This clonotype came up many times. The chain is built from TRBV5-1 and TRBJ2-1, with TRBD1 as a possible D gene (5 bases). Trimming took off 3 bases at V and 8 bases at J, with 9 bases between the two ends. Germline V CDR1 and CDR2: SGHRS, YFSETQ. There are 12 residues in the CDR3. For the CDR3, the DNA is TGCGCCAGCAGCTATGACAGAGATGAGCAGTTCTTC. Residues: CASSYDRDEQFF.

This clonotype came up a few times. This chain joins TRBV7-9 and TRBJ1-2; D gene uncertain. CDR3 length: 14 amino acids. The V gene lost 2 bases and the J gene lost 8 bases, with 15 bases spanning the gap. CDR1 and CDR2 from the germline V gene are SEHNR and FQNEAQ (reference sequence). The CDR3 protein is CASSLLLSLEGYTF. The CDR3 DNA sequence: TGTGCCAGCAGCTTACTCCTATCTCTGGAGGGCTACACCTTC.

This clonotype has a count of ten or more. This chain links TRBV29-1 with TRBJ2-5; D perhaps matches TRBD1 (5 bases). V was clipped by 4 bases and J by 4 bases, with 16 bases between them. The CDR3 spans 14 residues. The germline CDR1 and CDR2 sequences are SQVTM and ANQGSEA. The CDR3 loop is CSVVGRVVGETQYF. In nucleotides, the CDR3 is TGCAGCGTTGTGGGCAGGGTTGTGGGAGAGACCCAGTACTTC.

This clonotype was recorded many times. The chain joins TRBV27 to TRBJ2-7, with D tentatively TRBD1 (5 bases). The CDR3 sequence is 14 residues long. The V and J ends lost 1 base and 3 bases respectively, with 10 bases between them. Per germline, CDR1 MNHEY and CDR2 SMNVEV (reference sequence). CDR3 sequence reads: CASSLLDTSYEQYF. Written as DNA, the CDR3 is TGTGCCAGCAGTTTATTGGACACGAGCTACGAGCAGTACTTC.

This clonotype was observed a few times. This chain joins TRBV29-1 and TRBJ2-1, with 10 bases fitting TRBD2. V shed 3 bases and J 0 bases; nucleotides not matched to a gene: 14. The germline gives CDR1 SQVTM, CDR2 ANQGSEA. The CDR3 length is 19 residues. CDR3 sequence (DNA): TGCAGCGTTGAGCCCGTCCGGACTAGCGGCCCGAGCTCCTACAATGAGCAGTTCTTC. The encoded protein is CSVEPVRTSGPSSYNEQFF.

This clonotype was detected ten times or more. The genes are TRBV10-2 and TRBJ2-5; D tentatively reads TRBD1 or TRBD2 (6 bases each). The CDR3 consists of 18 residues. CDR1 WSHSY and CDR2 SAAADI come from the germline V gene. Trimming left V 8 bases short and J 2 bases short, with 27 bases between. For the CDR3, the DNA is TGCGCCAGCTACTCCGGCGCACAGGGACGGGGGATTCAAGAGACCCAGTACTTC. As protein: CASYSGAQGRGIQETQYF.

Remarks on this clonotype: A single base separates this from a much larger clone, so it may be a read error. The chain has TRBV20-1 and TRBJ2-2, with 9 bases lining up with TRBD2. Germline CDR1 reads DFQATT; CDR2 reads SNEGSKA (reference sequence). There are 18 residues in the CDR3. The CDR3 spells CSARRFSTSGLNTGELLF. The CDR3 DNA reads as TGCAGTGCTAGACGATTCTCCACTAGCGGGCTTAACACCGGGGAGCTGCTTTTT.

This clonotype was observed many times. V gene TRBV14 combines with J gene TRBJ2-1; unclear D gene. V lost 4 bases, J lost 2 bases, and 18 bases lay in between. The CDR3 totals 17 residues. CDR1 and CDR2 (germline): SGHDN, FVKESK. CDR3 bases: TGTGCCAGCAGCCCCCCCCCGGGCAAGGTGCCCTACAATGAGCAGTTCTTC. This encodes CASSPPPGKVPYNEQFF.

V usage is TRBV6-1 and J usage is TRBJ1-2; possible D gene TRBD1, 6 bases. V was pared by 6 bases and J by 5 bases, with 13 bases between. Looked up from germline, CDR1 is MNHNS and CDR2 is SASEGT. This CDR3 has 13 residues. The CDR3 DNA is TGTGCCAGCAGACCCGGACAGCATTATGGCTACACCTTC. This sequence encodes CASRPGQHYGYTF.

This chain uses TRBV4-2 with TRBJ2-3; D may be TRBD2 (7 bases). Germline CDR1 is LGHNA and CDR2 is YNFKEQ. CDR3 length equals 16 residues. The V gene lost 1 base and the J gene lost 9 bases, with 20 bases spanning the gap. The CDR3 DNA follows: TGTGCCAGCAGCCAAGGGTCCGGGGGCGAGGGAGGGACGCAGTATTTT. Translated: CASSQGSGGEGGTQYF.

Comments on this clonotype: This may come from a read error, since a much larger clone is one base off. The genes are TRBV5-1 and TRBJ2-1; TRBD2 aligns across 14 bases. V lost 3 bases, J lost 2 bases, and 1 base stayed unmatched. The CDR3 loop spans 16 amino acids. Germline CDR1 SGHRS, CDR2 YFSETQ. CDR3 in DNA: TGCGCCAGCAGCTGGGGACTAGCGGGAGCCTACAATGAGCAGTTCTTC. As protein: CASSWGLAGAYNEQFF.

The rearrangement uses TRBV27 and TRBJ1-5; D remains ambiguous. Germline V gene lookup returns CDR1 MNHEY and CDR2 SMNVEV (reference sequence). The germline V and J ends were trimmed by 8 bases and 3 bases, with 11 bases remaining between them. The CDR3 is made up of 13 amino acids. CDR3 sequence: CASGLGINQPQHF. In DNA, the CDR3 is TGTGCCAGCGGACTTGGGATCAATCAGCCCCAGCATTTT.

This rearrangement joins TRBV6-5 to TRBJ2-2, with 8 bases fitting TRBD2. The CDR3 has 16 residues. V was clipped by 0 bases and J by 3 bases; unmatched bases: 3. Germline CDR1 MNHEY, CDR2 SVGAGI. CDR3 nucleotide sequence: TGTGCCAGCAGTTACTCAGCGGGGGCGTACACCGGGGAGCTGTTTTTT. Its translation: CASSYSAGAYTGELFF.